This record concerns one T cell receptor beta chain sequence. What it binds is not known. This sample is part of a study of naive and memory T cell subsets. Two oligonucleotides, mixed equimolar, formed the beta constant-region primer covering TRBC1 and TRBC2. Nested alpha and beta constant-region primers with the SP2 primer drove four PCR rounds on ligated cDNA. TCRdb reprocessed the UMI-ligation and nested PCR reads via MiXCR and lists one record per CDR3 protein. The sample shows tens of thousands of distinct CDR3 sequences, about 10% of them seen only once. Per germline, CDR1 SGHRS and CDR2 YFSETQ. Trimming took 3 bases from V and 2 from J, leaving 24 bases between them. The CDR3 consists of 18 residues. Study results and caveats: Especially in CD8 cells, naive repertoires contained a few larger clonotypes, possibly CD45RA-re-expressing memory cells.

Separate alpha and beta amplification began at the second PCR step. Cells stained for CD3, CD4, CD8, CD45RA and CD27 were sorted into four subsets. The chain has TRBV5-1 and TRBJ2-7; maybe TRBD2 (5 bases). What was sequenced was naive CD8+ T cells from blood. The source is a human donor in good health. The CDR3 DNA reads TGCGCCAGCAGCTACCTCCTGGGAGAGGAACAGATCCCCTACGAGCAGTACTTC. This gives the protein CASSYLLGEEQIPYEQYF.